This is a list of T cell receptor beta chains from one sample in a study of blood T cell repertoires in COVID-19. Profiling relied on immunoSEQ multiplex PCR, and the TCRdb table lists in-frame clones only, not all of them. The sample has more than 150,000 clones; 70% to 90% are singletons. Sequenced sample: peripheral blood. The receptors stem from a woman of 80 years or more with acute or convalescent COVID-19. Both conserved end residues are part of each CDR3. Each record gives: D gene, V gene, clone size, J gene, CDR3 DNA, CDR3 protein. A D gene is named only where the DNA matches it firmly. Expanded clones are given a class, and other clones once, few, many or no size at all.

D gene: -; V gene: TRBV4-3; clone size: -; J gene: TRBJ1-2; CDR3 DNA: TGCGCCAGCAGCCAATCAGGAATTAACTATGGCTACACCTTC; CDR3 protein: CASSQSGINYGYTF
D gene: TRBD1; V gene: TRBV4-1; clone size: -; J gene: TRBJ1-2; CDR3 DNA: TGCGCCAGCAGCCAAGGGGCAGGGGGCGGCTACACCTTC; CDR3 protein: CASSQGAGGGYTF
D gene: TRBD1; V gene: TRBV7-9; clone size: -; J gene: TRBJ2-3; CDR3 DNA: TGTGCCAGCAGCTACGGACAGGGAGAAACAGATACGCAGTATTTT; CDR3 protein: CASSYGQGETDTQYF
D gene: -; V gene: TRBV10-1; clone size: -; J gene: TRBJ2-2; CDR3 DNA: TGCGCCAGCAGTGGTGGCGGTGGGACCGGGGAGCTGTTTTTT; CDR3 protein: CASSGGGGTGELFF
D gene: -; V gene: TRBV5-4; clone size: few; J gene: TRBJ2-7; CDR3 DNA: TGTGCCAGCAGCTTCGACAGAGCCTACGAGCAGTACTTC; CDR3 protein: CASSFDRAYEQYF
D gene: -; V gene: TRBV12-5; clone size: once; J gene: TRBJ1-2; CDR3 DNA: TGTGCTAGTGGGTCCGGAGTTAGCTACACCTTC; CDR3 protein: CASGSGVSYTF
D gene: -; V gene: TRBV5-6; clone size: many; J gene: TRBJ1-6; CDR3 DNA: TGTGCCAGCAGCACAGGACAGTCCGGTTCACCCCTCCACTTT; CDR3 protein: CASSTGQSGSPLHF
D gene: -; V gene: TRBV6-5; clone size: -; J gene: TRBJ1-1; CDR3 DNA: TGTGCCAGCAGGACCGGGGGTATGGTGTCTGAAGCTTTCTTT; CDR3 protein: CASRTGGMVSEAFF
D gene: TRBD1; V gene: TRBV7-2; clone size: -; J gene: TRBJ2-7; CDR3 DNA: TGTGCCAGCAGCTTTAGAACAGGGGACGAGCAGTACTTC; CDR3 protein: CASSFRTGDEQYF
D gene: TRBD1; V gene: TRBV5-1; clone size: few; J gene: TRBJ1-4; CDR3 DNA: TGCGCCAGCAGCTTGAGAGACAGGGACCGAAAACTGTTTTTT; CDR3 protein: CASSLRDRDRKLFF
D gene: -; V gene: TRBV7-9; clone size: -; J gene: TRBJ1-1; CDR3 DNA: TGTGCCAGCAGCTTATTAAACATGAACACTGAAGCTTTCTTT; CDR3 protein: CASSLLNMNTEAFF
D gene: -; V gene: TRBV12-5; clone size: -; J gene: TRBJ2-7; CDR3 DNA: TGTGCTAGTGGTCCAACCGGGACACCCTACGAGCAGTACTTC; CDR3 protein: CASGPTGTPYEQYF
D gene: TRBD1; V gene: TRBV5-1; clone size: -; J gene: TRBJ1-1; CDR3 DNA: TGCGCCAGCAGCGGACAGACAGGGGGGGAGGCTGAAGCTTTCTTT; CDR3 protein: CASSGQTGGEAEAFF
D gene: TRBD1; V gene: TRBV4-2; clone size: -; J gene: TRBJ2-5; CDR3 DNA: TGTGCCAGCAGCCGAGCTGGGACAGGGAATGGGGAGACCCAGTACTTC; CDR3 protein: CASSRAGTGNGETQYF
D gene: TRBD1; V gene: TRBV5-6; clone size: -; J gene: TRBJ1-1; CDR3 DNA: TGTGCCAGCAGCTTGCCTACAGGGGACACTGAAGCTTTCTTT; CDR3 protein: CASSLPTGDTEAFF
D gene: TRBD1; V gene: TRBV10-3; clone size: -; J gene: TRBJ2-2; CDR3 DNA: TGTGCCACAGACAGGGATAACACCGGGGAGCTGTTTTTT; CDR3 protein: CATDRDNTGELFF
D gene: -; V gene: TRBV6-1; clone size: -; J gene: TRBJ2-7; CDR3 DNA: TGTGCCAGCAGTGAAGGGAGACTTGGGTGGTACGAGCAGTACTTC; CDR3 protein: CASSEGRLGWYEQYF
D gene: -; V gene: TRBV29-1; clone size: -; J gene: TRBJ1-1; CDR3 DNA: TGCAGCGCGATACAGGGCGCTGAAGCTTTCTTT; CDR3 protein: CSAIQGAEAFF
D gene: -; V gene: TRBV21-1; clone size: -; J gene: TRBJ1-5; CDR3 DNA: TGTGCCAGCAGCATGGACAGGGATAGCAATCAGCCCCAGCATTTT; CDR3 protein: CASSMDRDSNQPQHF
D gene: -; V gene: TRBV29-1; clone size: -; J gene: TRBJ1-4; CDR3 DNA: TGCAGCGTTGGAGATGAAAAACTGTTTTTT; CDR3 protein: CSVGDEKLFF
D gene: TRBD2; V gene: TRBV5-1; clone size: once; J gene: TRBJ2-3; CDR3 DNA: TGCGCCAGCAGCTTGGGAGCTGGGGCGGGAGGGGCAGATACGCAGTATTTT; CDR3 protein: CASSLGAGAGGADTQYF
D gene: TRBD1; V gene: TRBV4-1; clone size: -; J gene: TRBJ2-7; CDR3 DNA: TGCGCCAGCAGCCGGGCTCGACAGGGAGAGTGGGAGCAGTACTTC; CDR3 protein: CASSRARQGEWEQYF
D gene: TRBD1; V gene: TRBV4-1; clone size: -; J gene: TRBJ1-1; CDR3 DNA: TGCGCCAGCAGCCCCTCAGGGGGGCTGATGAACACTGAAGCTTTCTTT; CDR3 protein: CASSPSGGLMNTEAFF
D gene: TRBD1; V gene: TRBV3-1/TRBV3-2; clone size: -; J gene: TRBJ1-5; CDR3 DNA: TGTGCCAGCAGCCACGGGACAGGGAATCAGCCCCAGCATTTT; CDR3 protein: CASSHGTGNQPQHF
D gene: -; V gene: TRBV7-2; clone size: -; J gene: TRBJ2-7; CDR3 DNA: TGTGCCAGGTGGAGATCCGCAGGGGTCGAGCAGTACTTC; CDR3 protein: CARWRSAGVEQYF
D gene: TRBD1; V gene: TRBV18; clone size: -; J gene: TRBJ1-4; CDR3 DNA: TGTGCCAGCTCAGCGGGACAGAGTAATGAAAAACTGTTTTTT; CDR3 protein: CASSAGQSNEKLFF
D gene: -; V gene: TRBV5-6; clone size: once; J gene: TRBJ1-1; CDR3 DNA: TGTGCCAGCAGCTTGCAGGCGGGGACCCCTGAAGCTTTCTTT; CDR3 protein: CASSLQAGTPEAFF
D gene: -; V gene: TRBV6-5; clone size: -; J gene: TRBJ1-2; CDR3 DNA: TGTGCCAGCAGGTACCGGGGAGCTAACTATGGCTACACCTTC; CDR3 protein: CASRYRGANYGYTF
D gene: TRBD2; V gene: TRBV19; clone size: -; J gene: TRBJ2-2; CDR3 DNA: TGTGCCAGTAGGACGGGACTAGCGGGAGGGATCGGGGAGCTGTTTTTT; CDR3 protein: CASRTGLAGGIGELFF
D gene: TRBD1; V gene: TRBV6-5; clone size: -; J gene: TRBJ1-2; CDR3 DNA: TGTGCCACCCACTCCGGGACAGGTCGGGGCTACACCTTC; CDR3 protein: CATHSGTGRGYTF
D gene: TRBD2; V gene: TRBV5-1; clone size: -; J gene: TRBJ2-7; CDR3 DNA: TGCGCCAGCAGCTTCAGCGGGGGGGTGAACGAGCAGTACTTC; CDR3 protein: CASSFSGGVNEQYF
D gene: -; V gene: TRBV29-1; clone size: -; J gene: TRBJ1-2; CDR3 DNA: TGCAGCGTTGAGGGGGGGAGAGGCTACACCTTC; CDR3 protein: CSVEGGRGYTF
D gene: -; V gene: TRBV6-4; clone size: -; J gene: TRBJ2-2; CDR3 DNA: TGTGCCAGCAGACGGGACACGAACACCGGGGAGCTGTTTTTT; CDR3 protein: CASRRDTNTGELFF
D gene: TRBD1; V gene: TRBV4-1; clone size: -; J gene: TRBJ2-5; CDR3 DNA: TGCGCCAGCAGCCAGTTGGGACAGGGTGGAGAGACCCAGTACTTC; CDR3 protein: CASSQLGQGGETQYF
D gene: -; V gene: TRBV30; clone size: -; J gene: TRBJ1-5; CDR3 DNA: TGTGCCTGGAGTGTACAGGGTAGTCAGCCCCAGCATTTT; CDR3 protein: CAWSVQGSQPQHF
D gene: -; V gene: TRBV18; clone size: -; J gene: TRBJ1-5; CDR3 DNA: TGTGCCAGCTCCCCAGAGGGTCAGCCCCAGCATTTT; CDR3 protein: CASSPEGQPQHF
D gene: -; V gene: TRBV19; clone size: -; J gene: TRBJ2-7; CDR3 DNA: TGTGCCAGTAGTATAGATCTCCTATCAGAGGTTAGTCGGCAGTACTTC; CDR3 protein: CASSIDLLSEVSRQYF
D gene: TRBD2; V gene: TRBV5-8; clone size: -; J gene: TRBJ2-7; CDR3 DNA: TGTGCCAGCAGCCGCGGACTAGCGGGCGTCTACGAGCAGTACTTC; CDR3 protein: CASSRGLAGVYEQYF
D gene: -; V gene: TRBV5-6; clone size: few; J gene: TRBJ1-1; CDR3 DNA: TGTGCCAGCAGCTTCTCCCAGGGGAACACTGAAGCTTTCTTT; CDR3 protein: CASSFSQGNTEAFF
D gene: TRBD1; V gene: TRBV15; clone size: -; J gene: TRBJ2-1; CDR3 DNA: TGTGCCACCAGCAGAGGTGGGACAGGGGACAATGAGCAGTTCTTC; CDR3 protein: CATSRGGTGDNEQFF
D gene: TRBD2; V gene: TRBV7-8; clone size: -; J gene: TRBJ2-1; CDR3 DNA: TGTGCCAGCAGCCTGGCGGGGGGCGAGCAGTTCTTC; CDR3 protein: CASSLAGGEQFF
D gene: -; V gene: TRBV7-8; clone size: -; J gene: TRBJ2-1; CDR3 DNA: TGTGCCAGCAGCTACATCGGGGCGGGGTTCGATGAGCAGTTCTTC; CDR3 protein: CASSYIGAGFDEQFF
D gene: -; V gene: TRBV24-1; clone size: -; J gene: TRBJ2-7; CDR3 DNA: TGTGCCACCTCGAACGAGGTGGACGAGCAGTACTTC; CDR3 protein: CATSNEVDEQYF
D gene: TRBD1; V gene: TRBV4-2; clone size: -; J gene: TRBJ2-7; CDR3 DNA: TGTGCCAGCAGCCAAGGACAGGGCTCTCAGAACGAGCAGTACTTC; CDR3 protein: CASSQGQGSQNEQYF
D gene: TRBD1; V gene: TRBV5-1; clone size: once; J gene: TRBJ1-6; CDR3 DNA: TGCGCCAGCAGCCGGGACAGGGGGACAAATCCCCTCCACTTT; CDR3 protein: CASSRDRGTNPLHF
D gene: TRBD2; V gene: TRBV15; clone size: -; J gene: TRBJ2-5; CDR3 DNA: TGTGCCACCAGCAGGATAGCGGGAGCAGAGACCCAGTACTTC; CDR3 protein: CATSRIAGAETQYF
D gene: TRBD1; V gene: TRBV5-1; clone size: -; J gene: TRBJ2-7; CDR3 DNA: TGCGCCAGCAGCCAGTTACAGGGGGCGAGTAACGAGCAGTACTTC; CDR3 protein: CASSQLQGASNEQYF
D gene: TRBD2; V gene: TRBV5-4; clone size: -; J gene: TRBJ2-1; CDR3 DNA: TGTGCCAGCAGCTTGGGCGCCGGGAGGTGGTCTGATGAGCAGTTCTTC; CDR3 protein: CASSLGAGRWSDEQFF
D gene: -; V gene: TRBV5-1; clone size: -; J gene: TRBJ2-7; CDR3 DNA: TGCGCCAGCAGCTTGCAGGGAGGCCCCTCCTACGAGCAGTACTTC; CDR3 protein: CASSLQGGPSYEQYF
D gene: -; V gene: TRBV19; clone size: -; J gene: TRBJ2-1; CDR3 DNA: TGTGCCAGTACCTACTATCGGGGGGCGCGGAATGAGCAGTTCTTC; CDR3 protein: CASTYYRGARNEQFF
D gene: -; V gene: TRBV11-1; clone size: once; J gene: TRBJ2-7; CDR3 DNA: TGTGCCAGCAGCTTATCGTCACAGGGTCTCGGCGAGCAGTACTTC; CDR3 protein: CASSLSSQGLGEQYF